This TCR beta chain was sequenced in a study of blood T cell repertoires in COVID-19. Some clones are missing from TCRdb's copy, which holds only in-frame ones; the method was immunoSEQ multiplex PCR. This table has some 180,000 clones, more than 85% appearing once. Trimming cost V 6 bases and J 3 bases, with 14 bases left between them. Germline V gene sequence: CDR1 MNHNY, CDR2 SVGAGI (reference sequence). This CDR3 has 15 amino acids. This rearrangement joins TRBV6-6 to TRBJ2-2, with a tentative D call TRBD2 (6 bases). Sample: peripheral blood. The clonotype comes from a woman aged 80 or over with COVID-19, enrolled during active disease. The DNA for the CDR3 is TGTGCCAGCAGCCCGAGACGGGAGTACACCGGGGAGCTGTTTTTT. This gives the protein CASSPRREYTGELFF.